The clone carrying this T cell receptor (beta chain) has just a few counts. Its specificity is unknown. These data originate in a study of CD8 T cells in ankylosing spondylitis. Study results and limitations: A subset of motif variants has previously been described in the synovial fluid and blood of reactive arthritis. The authors reported significant enrichment of disease-linked clones in matched ankylosing spondylitis synovial fluid. A TCR beta motif made of fewer than ten highly homologous variants seemed typical of ankylosing spondylitis blood.

The germline V gene has CDR1 SGHRS and CDR2 YFSETQ. The CDR3 loop spans 15 amino acids. The V segment lost 6 bases and the J segment 8 bases; nucleotides outside the gene matches: 16. Preparation of TCR beta libraries was done by quantitative 5'-RACE with molecular barcodes. TCRdb re-derived calls from the 5' RACE reads in MiXCR, one entry per CDR3 protein. The table shows about 750,000 distinct CDR3 sequences, with under 20% occurring only once. The rearrangement joins TRBV5-1 to TRBJ1-2, with TRBD1 matching over 7 bases. The sample consisted of blood, either unsorted or a sorted T cell fraction (not recorded which). The sequence derives from a male donor with ankylosing spondylitis. DNA of the CDR3: TGCGCCAGCACCTCGGGGACGACAGGGACGGGCGGCTACACCTTC. Protein: CASTSGTTGTGGYTF.